This TCR beta chain was sequenced for a study of blood T cell repertoires in COVID-19. The wider study: Acute and convalescent COVID-19 samples came from the United States, Italy and Spain.

Clones were read by immunoSEQ multiplex PCR, and TCRdb kept only the in-frame ones, dropping some. The table has around 370,000 clones, under 95% seen once. This CDR3 comprises 15 residues. Germline V gives CDR1 PRHDT, CDR2 FYEKMQ (reference sequence). The ends lost 0 bases at V and 4 bases at J; junction bases unmatched: 3. This TCR was recovered from a woman aged 18-29 years who had recovered from COVID-19. This rearrangement joins TRBV13 to TRBJ2-1, with 7 bases aligning to TRBD2. The sample comprised peripheral blood. CDR3: CASSLGTSAYNEQFF. DNA for the CDR3: TGTGCCAGCAGCTTAGGAACTAGCGCGTACAATGAGCAGTTCTTC.